Detailed here is one TCR beta chain. What it binds is unknown. These data are taken from a study of cytomegalovirus exposure and HLA in healthy donors. General observations from the study: Altogether, 164 TCR beta chains were recorded as cytomegalovirus-associated.

J gave up 2 bases and V 2 bases, and 6 bases lay outside the gene matches. Germline CDR1 LNHDA, CDR2 SQIVND (reference sequence). The length of the CDR3 is 16 residues. PCR was performed using 60 Vbeta and 13 Jbeta primers. The protocol was immunoSEQ multiplex PCR, while the TCRdb copy is restricted to in-frame clones and leaves out a portion. The repertoire holds roughly 200,000 clones, with more than 60% as singletons. The chain uses TRBV19 and TRBJ2-1; 7 positions agree with TRBD2. The sequencing input was PBMCs. The TCR sequence derives from a woman aged 55-70 years in good health and CMV-seropositive. Here the CDR3 reads CASSIPRLAAYNEQFF. The DNA for the CDR3 is TGTGCCAGTAGTATACCTCGGCTAGCGGCCTACAATGAGCAGTTCTTC.